This T cell receptor beta chain came from a study of CD8+ T cells in alopecia areata. Across the whole study: Among treated patients, oral tofacitinib was administered at 5 to 10 mg twice daily. Study results and limitations: Affected scalp, especially in alopecia totalis/universalis, had a higher clonality than normal scalp did.

This clone has a handful of counts. Its antigen is unidentified. Indicated treatment: oral pan-JAK inhibitor, 5-10 mg twice daily. In alopecia areata patients, both lesional scalp punch biopsies and peripheral blood were collected. Sequencing used cDNA as its template, made by extracting RNA and reverse transcribing it. Some clones are missing from TCRdb's copy, which holds only in-frame ones; the method was immunoSEQ multiplex PCR. The sample comprises 150,000 to 200,000 clones, 60% of which are singletons, and 1% rests with the top ten. V was cut by 5 bases and J by 1 base, with 14 bases left in between. Germline CDR1 SGHTA, CDR2 FQGNSA. This CDR3 contains 15 residues.

The starting material was CD4+ T cells sorted from blood, obtained at week 24, from a patient treated with tofacitinib. The chain carries TRBV7-2 and TRBJ1-1; D uncertain. The receptor comes from a human donor with alopecia areata. This CDR3 is CASSLGSASNTEAFF. The CDR3 coding sequence is TGTGCCAGCAGCCTAGGGTCAGCCTCGAACACTGAAGCTTTCTTT.